The TCR beta chain described here comes from a study of graft-versus-host responses after intestinal transplantation. The CDR3 is 17 amino acids. Germline V gene lookup returns CDR1 LNHDA and CDR2 SQIVND (reference sequence). Trimming removed 0 bases at V and 0 bases at J, with 11 bases between. Libraries were prepared by immunoSEQ multiplex PCR; TCRdb keeps only in-frame clonotypes and omits some of them. Counted here are approximately 20,000 clones, roughly nine tenths occurring once; the ten biggest clones make up 8% to 9.5%. The chain carries TRBV19 and TRBJ2-2; D remains unclear. This TCR came from a human patient who received an intestinal transplant, so some T cells may come from the graft donor. The source was PBMCs, collected about 240 days after intestinal transplant. The DNA of the CDR3 is TGTGCCAGTAGTATAGATTCACCCACTTCGAACACCGGGGAGCTGTTTTTT. Translating it yields CASSIDSPTSNTGELFF.